The sequence of this T cell receptor beta chain was determined in a study of shared clonotypes between healthy human individuals. Per the germline V gene, CDR1 is MNHNS and CDR2 is SASEGT. This CDR3 has 12 amino acids. CD45RO-negative cells were positively selected for CCR7, leaving out terminally differentiated effector memory CD45RA+ cells. Method: immunoSEQ multiplex PCR; TCRdb's copy keeps in-frame clones and lacks some. The sample holds 2 million to 2.5 million clones, roughly 95% seen once. In the case of this clone: The antigen is unknown. One end of the junction fails to match germline, which may point to a read error.

Study outcomes and limitations: Among donors, the sharing of clonotypes was expected to be influenced by sequencing depth. It was the few donors that limited the genetic and exposure-history diversity represented. Non-shared clonotypes were found to have lower generation probabilities than the clonotypes that were shared by all four of the sorted-subset donors.

The chain links TRBV6-1 to TRBJ2-7, with TRBD2 identical over 7 bases. The origin of this receptor is a man between 18 and 35 years old in good health. Input material: naive CD8+ T cells sorted from blood. CDR3 protein: CAGSDGGGEQYF. The DNA for the CDR3 is TGTGCCGGCAGTGACGGGGGAGGGGAACAGTACTTC.